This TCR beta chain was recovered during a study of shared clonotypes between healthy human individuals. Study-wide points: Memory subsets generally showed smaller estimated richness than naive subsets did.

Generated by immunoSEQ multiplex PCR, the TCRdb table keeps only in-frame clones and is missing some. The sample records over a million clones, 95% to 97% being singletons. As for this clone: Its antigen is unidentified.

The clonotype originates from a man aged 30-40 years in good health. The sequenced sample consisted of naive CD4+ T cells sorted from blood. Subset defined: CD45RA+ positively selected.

CDR3 protein: CASFSPGQGDYGYTF. The CDR3 nucleotides read TGTGCCAGCTTCAGTCCGGGACAGGGGGACTATGGCTACACCTTC. The genes are TRBV6-5 and TRBJ1-2, with TRBD1 matching over 11 bases. CDR1 and CDR2 from the germline V gene are MNHEY and SVGAGI. The CDR3 spans 15 residues. V was clipped by 8 bases and J by 3 bases; unmatched bases: 8.